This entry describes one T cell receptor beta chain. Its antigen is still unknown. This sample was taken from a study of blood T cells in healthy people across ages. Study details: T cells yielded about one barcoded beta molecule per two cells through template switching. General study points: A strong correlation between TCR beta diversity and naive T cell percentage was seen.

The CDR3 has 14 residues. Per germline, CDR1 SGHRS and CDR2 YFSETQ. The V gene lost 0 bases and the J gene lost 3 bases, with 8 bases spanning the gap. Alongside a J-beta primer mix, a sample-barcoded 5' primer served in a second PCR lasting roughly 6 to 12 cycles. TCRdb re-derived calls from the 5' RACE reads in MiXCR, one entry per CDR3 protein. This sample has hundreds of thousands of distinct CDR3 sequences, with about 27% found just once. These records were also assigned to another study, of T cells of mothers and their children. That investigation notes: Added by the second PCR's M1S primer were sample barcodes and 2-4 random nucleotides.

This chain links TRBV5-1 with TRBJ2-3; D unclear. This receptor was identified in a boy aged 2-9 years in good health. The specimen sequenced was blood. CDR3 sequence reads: CASSLGGQTDTQYF. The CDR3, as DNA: TGCGCCAGCAGCTTGGGTGGGCAAACAGATACGCAGTATTTT.